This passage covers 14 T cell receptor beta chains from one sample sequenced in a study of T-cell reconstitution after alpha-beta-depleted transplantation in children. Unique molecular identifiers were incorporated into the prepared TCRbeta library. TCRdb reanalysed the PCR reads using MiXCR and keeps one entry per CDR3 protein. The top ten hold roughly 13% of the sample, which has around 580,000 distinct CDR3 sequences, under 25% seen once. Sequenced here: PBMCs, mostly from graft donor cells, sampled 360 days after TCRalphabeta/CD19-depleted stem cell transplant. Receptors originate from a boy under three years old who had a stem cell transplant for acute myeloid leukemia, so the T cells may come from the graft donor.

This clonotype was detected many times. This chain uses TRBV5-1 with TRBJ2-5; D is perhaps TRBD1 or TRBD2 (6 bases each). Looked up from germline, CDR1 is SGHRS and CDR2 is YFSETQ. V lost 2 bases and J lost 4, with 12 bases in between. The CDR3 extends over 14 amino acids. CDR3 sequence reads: CASSFGGPRETQYF. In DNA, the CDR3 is TGCGCCAGCAGCTTTGGGGGGCCTAGAGAGACCCAGTACTTC.

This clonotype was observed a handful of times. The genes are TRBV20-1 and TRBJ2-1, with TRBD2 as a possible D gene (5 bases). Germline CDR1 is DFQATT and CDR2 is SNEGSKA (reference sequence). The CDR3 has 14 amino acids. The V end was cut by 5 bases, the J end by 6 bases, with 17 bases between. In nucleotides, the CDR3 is TGCAGTGCTGCCCCCATGGCAGGAGGCAATGAGCAGTTCTTC. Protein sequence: CSAAPMAGGNEQFF.

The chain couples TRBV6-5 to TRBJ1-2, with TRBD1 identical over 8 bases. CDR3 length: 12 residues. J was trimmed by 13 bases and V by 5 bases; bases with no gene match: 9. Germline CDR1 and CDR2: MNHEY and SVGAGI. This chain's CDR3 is CASSTRQGTCTF. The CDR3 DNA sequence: TGTGCCAGCAGTACTCGACAGGGGACGTGCACCTTC.

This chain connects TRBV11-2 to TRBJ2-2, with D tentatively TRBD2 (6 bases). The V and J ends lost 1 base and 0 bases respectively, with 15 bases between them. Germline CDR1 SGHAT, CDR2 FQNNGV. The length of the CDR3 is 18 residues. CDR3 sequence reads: CASSLGGGTFANTGELFF. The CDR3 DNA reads TGTGCCAGCAGCTTAGGAGGCGGGACTTTCGCGAACACCGGGGAGCTGTTTTTT.

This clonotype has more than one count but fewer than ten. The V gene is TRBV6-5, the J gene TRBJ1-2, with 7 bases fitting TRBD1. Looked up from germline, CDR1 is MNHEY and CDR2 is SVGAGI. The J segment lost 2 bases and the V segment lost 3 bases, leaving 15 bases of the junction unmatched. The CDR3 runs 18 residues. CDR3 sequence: CASSYGGGVVAPNYGYTF. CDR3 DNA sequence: TGTGCCAGCAGTTATGGAGGGGGCGTCGTGGCCCCAAACTATGGCTACACCTTC.

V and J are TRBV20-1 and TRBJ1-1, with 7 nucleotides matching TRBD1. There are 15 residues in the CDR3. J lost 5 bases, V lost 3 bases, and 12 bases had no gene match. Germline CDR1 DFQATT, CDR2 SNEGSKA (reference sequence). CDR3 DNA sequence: TGCAGTGCTAGTCGCCCTCCGGCACAGGGGACTGAAGCTTTCTTT. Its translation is CSASRPPAQGTEAFF.

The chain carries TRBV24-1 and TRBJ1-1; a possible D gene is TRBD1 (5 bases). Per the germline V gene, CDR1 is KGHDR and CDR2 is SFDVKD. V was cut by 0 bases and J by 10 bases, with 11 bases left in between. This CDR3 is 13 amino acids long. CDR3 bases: TGTGCCACCAGTGATTTGGATGACAGTGGAGCTTTCTTT. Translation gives CATSDLDDSGAFF.

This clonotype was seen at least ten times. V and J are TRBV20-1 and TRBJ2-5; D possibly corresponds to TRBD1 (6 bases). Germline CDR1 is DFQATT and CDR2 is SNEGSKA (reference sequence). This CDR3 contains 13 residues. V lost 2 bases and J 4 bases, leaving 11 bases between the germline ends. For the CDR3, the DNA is TGCAGTGCTAGATACAGGGTCGGAGAGACCCAGTACTTC. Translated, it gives CSARYRVGETQYF.

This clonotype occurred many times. CDR3 bases: TGCGCCAGCAGCCTCGGACGGGAGAATTCACCCCTCCACTTT. Its protein is CASSLGRENSPLHF. J is TRBJ1-6 and V is TRBV5-1; D unresolved. The CDR3 runs 14 residues. V was clipped by 4 bases and J by 7 bases, with 12 bases between them. Germline loops: CDR1 SGHRS, CDR2 YFSETQ. Combining the CDR3 with reference TRBV5-1 and TRBJ1-6 gives the whole variable domain KAGVTQTPRYLIKTRGQQVTLSCSPISGHRSVSWYQQTPGQGLQFLFEYFSETQRNKGNFPGRFSGRQFSNSRSEMNVSTLELGDSALYLCASSLGRENSPLHFGNGTRLTVT.

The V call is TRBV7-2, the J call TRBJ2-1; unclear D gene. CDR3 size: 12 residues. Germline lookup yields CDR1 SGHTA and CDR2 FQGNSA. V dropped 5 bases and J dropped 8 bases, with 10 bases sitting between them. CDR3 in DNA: TGTGCCAGCAGCAGGCTGTTCTATGAGCAGTTCTTC. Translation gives CASSRLFYEQFF.

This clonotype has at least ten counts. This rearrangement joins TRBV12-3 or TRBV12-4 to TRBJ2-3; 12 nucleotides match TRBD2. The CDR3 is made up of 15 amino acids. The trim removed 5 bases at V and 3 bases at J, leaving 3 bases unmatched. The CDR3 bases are TGTGCCAGCAGTCATGGACTAGCGGGGACAGATACGCAGTATTTT. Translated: CASSHGLAGTDTQYF.

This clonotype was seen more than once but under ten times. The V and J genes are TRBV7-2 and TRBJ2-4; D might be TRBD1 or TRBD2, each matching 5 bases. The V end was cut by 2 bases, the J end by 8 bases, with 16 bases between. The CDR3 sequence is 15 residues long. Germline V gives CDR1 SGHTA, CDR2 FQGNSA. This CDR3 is CASSLNIGAGDIQYF. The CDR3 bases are TGTGCCAGCAGCTTAAACATCGGGGCCGGGGACATTCAGTACTTC.

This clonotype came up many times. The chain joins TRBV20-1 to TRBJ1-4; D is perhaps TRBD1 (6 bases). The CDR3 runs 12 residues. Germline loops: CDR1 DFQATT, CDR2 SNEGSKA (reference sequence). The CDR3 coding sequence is TGCACCGCCGGGGGCCTTAATGAAAAACTGTTTTTT. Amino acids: CTAGGLNEKLFF.

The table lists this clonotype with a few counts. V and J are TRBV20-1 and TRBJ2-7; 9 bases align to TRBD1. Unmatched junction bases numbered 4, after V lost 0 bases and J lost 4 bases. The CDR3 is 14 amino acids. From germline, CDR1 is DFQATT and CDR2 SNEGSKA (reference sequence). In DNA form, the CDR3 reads TGCAGTGCTAGAGAGAGAGACAGGGGGTACGAGCAGTACTTC. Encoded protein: CSARERDRGYEQYF.